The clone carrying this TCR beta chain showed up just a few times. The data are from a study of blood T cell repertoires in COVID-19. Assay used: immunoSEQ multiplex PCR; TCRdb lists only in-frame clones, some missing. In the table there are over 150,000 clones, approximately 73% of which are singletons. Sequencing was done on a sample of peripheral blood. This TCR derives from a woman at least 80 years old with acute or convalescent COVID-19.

The CDR3 spells CASSLRQETQYF. The CDR3 DNA reads as TGTGCCAGTAGTCTACGGCAAGAGACCCAGTACTTC. The chain employs TRBV3-1 (or the pseudogene TRBV3-2) and TRBJ2-5; D is undetermined. The CDR3 extends over 12 amino acids. The germline CDR1 and CDR2 sequences are LGHDT and YNNKEL (reference sequence). The V end lost 9 bases, the J end lost 2 bases, and 10 bases lay between the germline ends.